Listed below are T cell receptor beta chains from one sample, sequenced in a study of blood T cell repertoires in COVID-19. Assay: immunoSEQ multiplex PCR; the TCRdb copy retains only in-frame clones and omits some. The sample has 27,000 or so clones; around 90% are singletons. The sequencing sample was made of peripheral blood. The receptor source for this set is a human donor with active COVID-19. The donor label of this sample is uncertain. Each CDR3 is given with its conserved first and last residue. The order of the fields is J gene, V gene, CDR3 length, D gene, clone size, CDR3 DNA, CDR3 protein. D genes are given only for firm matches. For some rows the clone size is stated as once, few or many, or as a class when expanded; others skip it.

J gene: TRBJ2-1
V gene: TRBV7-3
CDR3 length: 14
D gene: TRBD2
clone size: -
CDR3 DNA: TGTGCCAGCAGCCTCAGCGGGAAGAGGAATGAGCAGTTCTTC
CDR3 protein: CASSLSGKRNEQFF

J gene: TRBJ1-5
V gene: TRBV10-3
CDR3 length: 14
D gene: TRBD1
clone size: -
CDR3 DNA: TGTGCCATCAGAAAGGGGATTGGACAGGGATCCCAGCATTTT
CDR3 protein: CAIRKGIGQGSQHF

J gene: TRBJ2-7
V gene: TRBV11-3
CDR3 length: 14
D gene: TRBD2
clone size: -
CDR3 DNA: TGTGCCAGCAGGGATCCGACTAGCGGGATACCGACGCACTTC
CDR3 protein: CASRDPTSGIPTHF

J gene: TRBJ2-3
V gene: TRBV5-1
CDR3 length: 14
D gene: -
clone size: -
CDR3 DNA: TGCGCCAGCAGCCCCTTTGACAGTACAGATACGCAGTATTTT
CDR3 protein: CASSPFDSTDTQYF

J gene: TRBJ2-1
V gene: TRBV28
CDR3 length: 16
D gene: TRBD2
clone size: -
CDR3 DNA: TGTGCCAGCAGAGTGGGCCTCGAGCGGGGCTACAATGAGCAGTTCTTC
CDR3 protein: CASRVGLERGYNEQFF

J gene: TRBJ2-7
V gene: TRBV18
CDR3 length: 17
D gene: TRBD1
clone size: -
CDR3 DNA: TGTGCCAGCTCACCACGAGATGACAGGGGGCTCACCTACGAGCAGTACTTC
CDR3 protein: CASSPRDDRGLTYEQYF

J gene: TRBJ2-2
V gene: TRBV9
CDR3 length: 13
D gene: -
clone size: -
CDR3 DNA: TGTGCCAGCAGCGCTGTAGTAGTCGGGGAGCTGTTTTTT
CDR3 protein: CASSAVVVGELFF

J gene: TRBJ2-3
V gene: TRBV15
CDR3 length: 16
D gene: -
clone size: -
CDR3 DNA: TGTGCCACCAGCAGGGAATACAGGTCTAGCACAGATACGCAGTATTTT
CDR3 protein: CATSREYRSSTDTQYF

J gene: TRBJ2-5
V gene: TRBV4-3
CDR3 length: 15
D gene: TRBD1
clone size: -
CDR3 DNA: TGCGCCAGCAGCCAAGGACAGGGTCATTTAGAGACCCAGTACTTC
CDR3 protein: CASSQGQGHLETQYF

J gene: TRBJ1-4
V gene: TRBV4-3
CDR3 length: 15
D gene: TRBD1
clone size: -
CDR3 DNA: TGCGCCAGCAGCCAAACGGGACAGTCTAATGAAAAACTGTTTTTT
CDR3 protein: CASSQTGQSNEKLFF

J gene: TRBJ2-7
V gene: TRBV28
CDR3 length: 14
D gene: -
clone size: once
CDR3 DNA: TGTGCCAGCATTCGGACCAGGGGCAGCTACGAGCAGTACTTC
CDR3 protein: CASIRTRGSYEQYF

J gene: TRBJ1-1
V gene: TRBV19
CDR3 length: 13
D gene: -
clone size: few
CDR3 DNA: TGTGCCAGTAGTATTAACAAGAACACTGAAGCTTTCTTT
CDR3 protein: CASSINKNTEAFF

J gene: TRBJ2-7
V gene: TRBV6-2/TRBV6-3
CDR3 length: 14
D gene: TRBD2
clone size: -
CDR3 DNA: TGTGCCAGCAGTCTTCTAGCGGTGGACTACGAGCAGTACTTC
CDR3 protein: CASSLLAVDYEQYF

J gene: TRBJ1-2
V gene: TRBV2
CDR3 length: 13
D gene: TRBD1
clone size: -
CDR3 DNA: TGTGCCAGCAGTACGATAGGGACAGTTACCTACACCTTC
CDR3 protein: CASSTIGTVTYTF

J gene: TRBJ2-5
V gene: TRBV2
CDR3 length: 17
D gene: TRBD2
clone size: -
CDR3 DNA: TGTGCCAGCAGCCCCCCCTGGGCTAGCGGGGGCCAAGAGACCCAGTACTTC
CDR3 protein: CASSPPWASGGQETQYF

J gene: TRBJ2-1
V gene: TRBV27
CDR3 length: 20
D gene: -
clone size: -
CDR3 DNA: TGTGCCAGCAGTTCCCCCCGGGGGAGCGGGTATTTAAGCTCCTACAATGAGCAGTTCTTC
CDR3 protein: CASSSPRGSGYLSSYNEQFF

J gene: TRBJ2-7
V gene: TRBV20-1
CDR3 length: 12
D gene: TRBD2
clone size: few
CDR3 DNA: TGCAGTGCTAGTTGGACTAGCGTCGAGCAGTACTTC
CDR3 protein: CSASWTSVEQYF

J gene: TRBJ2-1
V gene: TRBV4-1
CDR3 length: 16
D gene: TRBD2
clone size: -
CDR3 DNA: TGCGCCAGCAGCCAAGTGGGCCCTAGCGGGGGAAATGAGCAGTTCTTC
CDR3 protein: CASSQVGPSGGNEQFF

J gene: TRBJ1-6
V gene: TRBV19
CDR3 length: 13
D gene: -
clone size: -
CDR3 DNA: TGTGCCAGTAACTCCTTTTTGGATTCACCCCTCCACTTT
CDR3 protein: CASNSFLDSPLHF

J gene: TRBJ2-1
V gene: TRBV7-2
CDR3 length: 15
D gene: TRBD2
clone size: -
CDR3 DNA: TGTGCCAGCAGCTTGAACGGGGGGTCCTACAATGAGCAGTTCTTC
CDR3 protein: CASSLNGGSYNEQFF

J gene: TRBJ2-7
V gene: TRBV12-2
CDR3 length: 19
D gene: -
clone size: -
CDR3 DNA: TGTGCAAGTCGCCCCCGGACTAGCGGGGGGACCTCGGCCTCCTACGAGCAGTACTTC
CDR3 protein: CASRPRTSGGTSASYEQYF

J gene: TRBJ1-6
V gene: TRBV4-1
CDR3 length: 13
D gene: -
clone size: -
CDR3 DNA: TGCGCCAGCAGCCAAGACGGGAATTCACCCCTCCACTTT
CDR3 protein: CASSQDGNSPLHF

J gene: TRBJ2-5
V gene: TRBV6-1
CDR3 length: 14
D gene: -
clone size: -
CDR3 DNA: TGTGCCAGCAGTGAAGTGTGGGGGCGAGAGACCCAGTACTTC
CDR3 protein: CASSEVWGRETQYF

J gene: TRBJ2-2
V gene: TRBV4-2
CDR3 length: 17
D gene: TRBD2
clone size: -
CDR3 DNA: TGTGCCAGCAGCCCGGGCGGCGGGACTAAGAACACCGGGGAGCTGTTTTTT
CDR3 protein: CASSPGGGTKNTGELFF

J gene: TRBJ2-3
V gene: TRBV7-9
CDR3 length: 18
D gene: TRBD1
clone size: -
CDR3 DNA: TGTGCCAGCAGCCTCGGGACAGGGTGGGGTCCGGTCACAGATACGCAGTATTTT
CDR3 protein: CASSLGTGWGPVTDTQYF

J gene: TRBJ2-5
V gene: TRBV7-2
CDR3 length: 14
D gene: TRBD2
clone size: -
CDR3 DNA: TGTGCCAGCAGCTTTCGGGGGGGCACGGAGACCCAGTACTTC
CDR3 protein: CASSFRGGTETQYF

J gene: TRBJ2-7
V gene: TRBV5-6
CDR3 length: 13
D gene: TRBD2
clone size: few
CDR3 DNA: TGTGCCAGCAGCACCGGGACTAGGGACGAGCAGTACTTC
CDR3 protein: CASSTGTRDEQYF

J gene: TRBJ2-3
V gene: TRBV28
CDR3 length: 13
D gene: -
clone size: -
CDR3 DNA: TGTGCCAGCACCTCACCGGGAGCAGATACGCAGTATTTT
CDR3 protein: CASTSPGADTQYF

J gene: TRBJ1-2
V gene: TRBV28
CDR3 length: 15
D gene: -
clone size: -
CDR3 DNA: TGTGCCAGCATGGAAAGAGGGAGTGCTAACTATGGCTACACCTTC
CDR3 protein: CASMERGSANYGYTF

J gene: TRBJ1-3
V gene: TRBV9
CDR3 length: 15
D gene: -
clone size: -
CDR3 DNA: TGTGCCAGCAGCGTAGCCCCAGGGTCTGGAAACACCATATATTTT
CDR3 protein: CASSVAPGSGNTIYF

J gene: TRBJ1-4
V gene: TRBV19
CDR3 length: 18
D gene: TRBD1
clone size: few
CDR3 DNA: TGTGCCAGTAGTGACTCACCGGGACAGGGGTTGGGGAATGAAAAACTGTTTTTT
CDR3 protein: CASSDSPGQGLGNEKLFF

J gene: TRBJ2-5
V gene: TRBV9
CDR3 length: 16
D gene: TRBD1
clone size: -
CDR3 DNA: TGTGCCAGCAGCCCGGGGACAGGGGGAAACCAAGAGACCCAGTACTTC
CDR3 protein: CASSPGTGGNQETQYF

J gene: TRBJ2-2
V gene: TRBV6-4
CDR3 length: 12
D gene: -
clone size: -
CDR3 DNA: TGTGCCAGCAGTGCGCAGGGAGGGGAGCTGTTTTTT
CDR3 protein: CASSAQGGELFF

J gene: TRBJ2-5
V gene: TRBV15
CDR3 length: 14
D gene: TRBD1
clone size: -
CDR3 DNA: TGTGCCACCAGCAGCGGGACAGGACAAGAGACCCAGTACTTC
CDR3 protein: CATSSGTGQETQYF

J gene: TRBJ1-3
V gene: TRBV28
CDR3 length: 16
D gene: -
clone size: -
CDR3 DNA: TGTGCCAGCACCCCCCAGGCTCCACAAAGTAGGAACACCATATATTTT
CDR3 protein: CASTPQAPQSRNTIYF

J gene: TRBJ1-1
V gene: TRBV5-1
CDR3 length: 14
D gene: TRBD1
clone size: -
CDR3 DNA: TGCGCCAGCAGCGGGGGGACAGGGACGACTGAAGCTTTCTTT
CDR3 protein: CASSGGTGTTEAFF

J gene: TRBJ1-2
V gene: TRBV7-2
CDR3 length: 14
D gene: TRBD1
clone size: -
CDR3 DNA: TGTGCCAGCAGCGTTGGACAGGGGGCCTATGGCTACACCTTC
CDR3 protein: CASSVGQGAYGYTF

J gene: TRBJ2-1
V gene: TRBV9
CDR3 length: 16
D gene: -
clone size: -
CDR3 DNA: TGTGCCAGCAGCGTAGAGACGGGAGCGGGCTACAATGAGCAGTTCTTC
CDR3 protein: CASSVETGAGYNEQFF

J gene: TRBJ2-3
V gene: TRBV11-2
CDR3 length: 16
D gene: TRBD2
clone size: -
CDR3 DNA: TGTGCCAGCAGCTTAGATAGAGCGGGGGGCACAGATACGCAGTATTTT
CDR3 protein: CASSLDRAGGTDTQYF

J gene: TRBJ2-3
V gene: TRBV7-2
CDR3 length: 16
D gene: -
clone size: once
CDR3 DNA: TGTGCCAGCAGCTTAGCCGGCGGAACCTACACAGATACGCAGTATTTT
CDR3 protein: CASSLAGGTYTDTQYF

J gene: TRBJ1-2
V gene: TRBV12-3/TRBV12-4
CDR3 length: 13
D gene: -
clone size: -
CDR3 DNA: TGTGCCAGCAGTTCCACAGGGAACTATGGCTACACCTTC
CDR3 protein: CASSSTGNYGYTF